This T cell receptor (beta chain) was sequenced for a study of long-term antiretroviral therapy in people with HIV. Study-level background: The earliest samples predate the 2015 immediate-ART recommendation by about a decade.

One or more pre-ART and two or more post-ART PBMC samples were available from each donor. Every one of the participants with HIV received treatment in the United States. Survey-level resolution applied to immunoSEQ assay v3.0. The repertoire was sequenced with immunoSEQ multiplex PCR; TCRdb's copy has only in-frame clones and lacks some. The sample has around 17,000 clones, approximately 96% seen once. Germline V lookup: CDR1 GTSNPN, CDR2 SVGIG (reference sequence). The CDR3 totals 13 residues. V lost 0 bases and J lost 5, with 8 bases in between. General study points: Those clones which expanded before ART made up the dominant part of the repertoire at all time points.

In the case of this clone: The antigen remains undetermined.

Here the sequenced sample was unsorted PBMCs, taken roughly 10 years after starting antiretroviral therapy. The clonotype was recovered from a man aged 30 to 39 with HIV. This rearrangement joins TRBV30 to TRBJ1-5; D unresolved. This CDR3 is CAWSVRLDQPQHF. The CDR3 nucleotides are TGTGCCTGGAGTGTGCGACTGGATCAGCCCCAGCATTTT.